This paragraph reports one T cell receptor beta chain. The antigen is not known. TCRdb reprocessed the 5' RACE reads with MiXCR, giving one entry per CDR3 protein. The sample lists approximately 890,000 distinct CDR3 sequences; about 12% were seen once. The CDR3 runs 13 residues. Between the trimmed V and J ends, which lost 7 bases and 6 bases, there was a span of 13 bases. Per the germline V gene, CDR1 is LNHDA and CDR2 is SQIVND (reference sequence). The sample comes from a study of identical twins. General observations from the study: Memory repertoires showed no such pattern, whereas abundant cord blood beta clonotypes carried fewer insertions. With monozygotic twins, out-of-frame TCR alpha sharing exceeded what models estimated. Twins shared beta out-of-frame sequences in excess, but this excess was weaker.

This same sample was also part of a study on yellow fever vaccine responses in identical twins. As reported in that work: Twins reportedly had a vaccine T cell response that seemed partly convergent, partly personalized.

Sequencing was carried out using PBMCs. This chain connects TRBV19 to TRBJ2-1; D is possibly TRBD1 or TRBD2 (5 bases each). The TCR originated in a woman aged 18-29 years in good health. CDR3 DNA sequence: TGTGCCAGTATTCGGGGCGGCACCAATGAGCAGTTCTTC. Protein product: CASIRGGTNEQFF.